These 32 T cell receptor beta chains were sequenced from one sample in a study of cytomegalovirus exposure and HLA in healthy donors. The PCR contained 60 Vbeta and 13 Jbeta primers. Here immunoSEQ multiplex PCR was the method, and the copy in TCRdb shows in-frame clones only, minus some. The sample contains roughly 230,000 clones, about 77% of which appear only once. The specimen was PBMCs. The receptors originated from a boy younger than 18 in good health and CMV-seronegative.

The CDR3: CASSPDRYSNQPQHF. DNA for the CDR3: TGTGCCAGCAGTCCTGACAGGTACAGCAATCAGCCCCAGCATTTT. The rearrangement joins TRBV7-9 to TRBJ1-5, with D maybe TRBD1 (6 bases). Germline CDR1 SEHNR, CDR2 FQNEAQ (reference sequence). V was clipped by 6 bases and J by 1 base, with 13 bases between them. This CDR3 is 15 amino acids long.

The chain couples TRBV5-1 to TRBJ2-7, with 9 bases that match TRBD1. The CDR3 is made up of 14 amino acids. With V trimmed by 4 bases and J by 2 bases, 4 bases remained unmatched. The germline V gene encodes CDR1 SGHRS and CDR2 YFSETQ. This CDR3 is CASSPDRGTYEQYF. The CDR3 DNA sequence: TGCGCCAGCAGCCCGGACAGGGGAACCTACGAGCAGTACTTC.

About this clone itself: Other DNA sequences in this specimen translate into the identical CDR3. The CDR3 protein is CASSPGTGGYEQYF. The CDR3 coding sequence is TGTGCCAGCAGCCCCGGGACAGGGGGCTACGAGCAGTACTTC. V is TRBV27 and J is TRBJ2-7; 11 bases are a match to TRBD1. The J segment lost 3 bases and the V segment lost 6 bases, leaving 4 bases of the junction unmatched. Germline V lookup: CDR1 MNHEY, CDR2 SMNVEV (reference sequence). The CDR3 sequence is 14 residues long.

This chain joins TRBV29-1 and TRBJ2-6; D is perhaps TRBD2 (7 bases). Germline V CDR1 and CDR2: SQVTM, ANQGSEA. This CDR3 has 20 residues. Between the trimmed V and J ends, which lost 6 bases and 0 bases, there was a span of 27 bases. Here the CDR3 reads CSVRGGASPSFGSGANVLTF. The CDR3, as DNA: TGCAGCGTCCGTGGGGGGGCCTCACCTTCCTTTGGCTCTGGGGCCAACGTCCTGACTTTC.

The chain employs TRBV27 and TRBJ1-1, with unresolved D. V dropped 5 bases and J dropped 4 bases, with 14 bases sitting between them. This CDR3 comprises 14 residues. Germline CDR1 MNHEY, CDR2 SMNVEV (reference sequence). CDR3 DNA sequence: TGTGCCAGCAGTCCACGGACCCGGGGCACTGAAGCTTTCTTT. Its translation: CASSPRTRGTEAFF.

About this clone itself: A read error may account for a junction end that differs from germline. The chain is built from TRBV11-2 and TRBJ2-2; TRBD2 might be the D (6 bases). The CDR3 has 11 residues. CDR1 SGHAT and CDR2 FQNNGV come from the germline V gene. The CDR3 loop reads CASISPGGLFF. The DNA of the CDR3 is TGTGCCAGCATCTCGCCCGGGGGGCTGTTTTTT. Complete variable domain (other parts from reference TRBV11-2 and TRBJ2-2): EAGVAQSPRYKIIEKRQSVAFWCNPISGHATLYWYQQILGQGPKLLIQFQNNGVVDDSQLPKDRFSAERLKGVDSTLKIQPAKLEDSAVYLCASISPGGLFFGEGSRLTVL.

The chain uses TRBV19 and TRBJ2-7; 10 bases line up with TRBD2. V trimming: 5 bases; J trimming: 2 bases; junction bases outside the gene matches: 12. Germline CDR1 LNHDA, CDR2 SQIVND (reference sequence). The CDR3 is 17 amino acids. This CDR3 reads CASSLHPGTSATYEQYF. DNA for the CDR3: TGTGCCAGTAGTCTGCACCCCGGGACTAGCGCTACCTACGAGCAGTACTTC.

There are a few counts of this clone. This chain uses TRBV27 with TRBJ1-5, with 9 bases aligning to TRBD1. Trimming at V came to 6 bases and at J to 2 bases, leaving 5 bases not matched to a gene. CDR1 is MNHEY and CDR2 is SMNVEV in the germline V gene (reference sequence). This CDR3 region has 15 residues. In DNA, the CDR3 is TGTGCCAGCAGCCGGGACAGGGAAGGCAATCAGCCCCAGCATTTT. Its protein product is CASSRDREGNQPQHF.

V gene TRBV29-1 combines with J gene TRBJ1-1; 10 nucleotides align to TRBD1. The CDR3 is 17 residues long. The germline CDR1 and CDR2 sequences are SQVTM and ANQGSEA. Trimming removed 2 bases from V and 0 bases from J; junction bases left unmatched: 9. CDR3 nucleotide sequence: TGCAGCGTTGAATTACAGACAGGGGGCATCATGAACACTGAAGCTTTCTTT. Its translation: CSVELQTGGIMNTEAFF.

The V call is TRBV11-3, the J call TRBJ2-3; TRBD1 is a possible D gene (6 bases). This CDR3 comprises 15 residues. Between the trimmed V and J ends, which lost 5 bases and 2 bases, there was a span of 14 bases. Germline CDR1 and CDR2: SGHNT and YENEEA. In DNA form, the CDR3 reads TGTGCCAGCAGCCCTAGGGACACCTACACAGATACGCAGTATTTT. Protein: CASSPRDTYTDTQYF.

The gene calls are TRBV11-3 and TRBJ1-1; D remains unclear. Germline V CDR1 and CDR2: SGHNT, YENEEA. Trimming cost V 1 base and J 3 bases, with 9 bases left between them. The CDR3 runs 14 residues. CDR3 DNA: TGTGCCAGCAGCTTAGGCGCGAGGGACACTGAAGCTTTCTTT. Amino acids: CASSLGARDTEAFF. Using reference TRBV11-3 and TRBJ1-1 for the parts outside the CDR3, the full variable domain is EAGVVQSPRYKIIEKKQPVAFWCNPISGHNTLYWYLQNLGQGPELLIRYENEEAVDDSQLPKDRFSAERLKGVDSTLKIQPAELGDSAVYLCASSLGARDTEAFFGQGTRLTVV.

The chain is built from TRBV5-1 and TRBJ2-4, with D possibly being TRBD2 (5 bases). The V end was cut by 0 bases, the J end by 9 bases, with 19 bases between. This CDR3 is built from 16 residues. In germline, CDR1 is SGHRS, CDR2 YFSETQ. CDR3 sequence (DNA): TGCGCCAGCAGCTTGGCCGGGTTAGAGGGCGAGGGCATTCAGTACTTC. It yields the protein CASSLAGLEGEGIQYF.

The rearrangement uses TRBV21-1 and TRBJ1-5. TRBV21-1 is labeled a pseudogene. There are 16 residues in the CDR3. CDR3 coding DNA: TGTGCCAGCAGCAAATCGCGGGCCTATAGCAATCAGCCCCAGCATTTT. This codes for CASSKSRAYSNQPQHF.

This sequence joins TRBV5-4 and TRBJ1-4; 7 nucleotides line up with TRBD1. The V gene end was trimmed by 2 bases and the J gene end by 8 bases; junction bases not matched to a gene: 9. Germline CDR1 reads SGHNT; CDR2 reads YYREEE (reference sequence). The CDR3 loop spans 15 amino acids. The CDR3 DNA reads TGTGCCAGCAGCTTAACTATCGCAGGGGGAGAAAAACTGTTTTTT. Amino acids: CASSLTIAGGEKLFF.

The V gene is TRBV30, the J gene TRBJ2-3; TRBD2 matches at 8 bases. The germline gives CDR1 GTSNPN, CDR2 SVGIG (reference sequence). CDR3 length: 16 amino acids. The ends lost 8 bases at V and 2 bases at J; junction bases unmatched: 15. Here the CDR3 DNA reads TGTGCCGGAGACGGGGAGCGGGGGTACCTCACAGATACGCAGTATTTT. As protein: CAGDGERGYLTDTQYF.

This chain connects TRBV30 to TRBJ2-5; TRBD2 aligns across 8 bases. V trimming: 0 bases; J trimming: 4 bases; junction bases outside the gene matches: 4. The CDR3 has 14 amino acids. In germline, CDR1 is GTSNPN, CDR2 SVGIG (reference sequence). Here the CDR3 reads CAWSVVAGGETQYF. CDR3 nucleotide sequence: TGTGCCTGGAGTGTAGTCGCGGGGGGAGAGACCCAGTACTTC. The full variable domain, with the rest looked up from reference TRBV30 and TRBJ2-5, is SQTIHQWPATLVQPVGSPLSLECTVEGTSNPNLYWYRQAAGRGLQLLFYSVGIGQISSEVPQNLSASRPQDRQFILSSKKLLLSDSGFYLCAWSVVAGGETQYFGPGTRLLVL.

The rearrangement joins TRBV28 to TRBJ1-2; D gene uncertain. The CDR3 totals 12 residues. Trimming removed 6 bases at V and 3 bases at J, with 8 bases between. The germline V gene has CDR1 MDHEN and CDR2 SYDVKM. This chain's CDR3 is CASSQRDYGYTF. The CDR3 DNA follows: TGTGCCAGCAGCCAACGGGACTATGGCTACACCTTC.

This chain uses TRBV6-1 with TRBJ2-7; tentatively, D is TRBD1 (5 bases). Germline assignment: CDR1 MNHNS and CDR2 SASEGT. This CDR3 contains 12 residues. V shed 3 bases and J shed 4 bases, with 7 bases lying between them. Here the CDR3 reads CASSDRAYEQYF. The CDR3 DNA sequence: TGTGCCAGCAGTGACAGGGCTTACGAGCAGTACTTC.

The CDR3 region has the DNA TGTGCCTGGAGCATGGGAAACACCATATATTTT. This codes for CAWSMGNTIYF. The rearrangement joins TRBV30 to TRBJ1-3; no reliable D call. V was clipped by 3 bases and J by 4 bases, with 4 bases between them. The CDR3 spans 11 residues. Germline loops: CDR1 GTSNPN, CDR2 SVGIG (reference sequence). The complete variable domain, with remaining parts taken from reference TRBV30 and TRBJ1-3, reads SQTIHQWPATLVQPVGSPLSLECTVEGTSNPNLYWYRQAAGRGLQLLFYSVGIGQISSEVPQNLSASRPQDRQFILSSKKLLLSDSGFYLCAWSMGNTIYFGEGSWLTVV.

This sequence joins TRBV2 and TRBJ1-5; TRBD1 aligns across 8 bases. The CDR3 covers 18 residues. The V segment lost 0 bases and the J segment 1 base; nucleotides outside the gene matches: 8. Germline CDR1 and CDR2: SNHLY and FYNNEI. CDR3 residues: CASSEAEQGVISNQPQHF. The CDR3 coding sequence is TGTGCCAGCAGTGAAGCGGAACAGGGGGTTATCAGCAATCAGCCCCAGCATTTT. Full variable domain (remainder filled in from reference TRBV2 and TRBJ1-5): EPEVTQTPSHQVTQMGQEVILRCVPISNHLYFYWYRQILGQKVEFLVSFYNNEISEKSEIFDDQFSVERPDGSNFTLKIRSTKLEDSAMYFCASSEAEQGVISNQPQHFGDGTRLSIL.

This chain joins TRBV5-1 and TRBJ2-7, with a possible D match to TRBD2 (6 bases). The CDR3 runs to 14 residues. Germline V lookup: CDR1 SGHRS, CDR2 YFSETQ. Trimming removed 0 bases at V and 9 bases at J, with 16 bases between. The CDR3 region is CASSLDGTLGWQYF. The CDR3 DNA follows: TGCGCCAGCAGCTTGGACGGGACTCTGGGATGGCAGTACTTC.

This chain uses TRBV29-1 with TRBJ2-2; maybe TRBD1 (6 bases). There are 14 residues in the CDR3. The germline CDR1 and CDR2 sequences are SQVTM and ANQGSEA. Trimming removed 5 bases at V and 0 bases at J, with 10 bases between. The CDR3 coding sequence is TGCAGCGTTACGGACAGAGCGAACACCGGGGAGCTGTTTTTT. The encoded protein is CSVTDRANTGELFF.

This chain joins TRBV10-2 and TRBJ2-7, with a possible D match to TRBD1 (6 bases). Germline V gene data show CDR1 as WSHSY and CDR2 as SAAADI. There are 14 residues in the CDR3. Deletions cut 5 bases from V and 2 bases from J, with 13 bases between. This CDR3 reads CASSSLTGAYEQYF. The CDR3, as DNA: TGCGCCAGCAGTTCCCTGACAGGAGCCTACGAGCAGTACTTC.

The J gene is TRBJ1-6, the V gene TRBV6-6, with TRBD1 identical over 10 bases. The germline gives CDR1 MNHNY, CDR2 SVGAGI (reference sequence). The CDR3 contains 14 residues. With 5 bases clipped from V and 10 bases from J, the junction kept 5 bases outside the gene matches. CDR3 coding DNA: TGTGCCAGCAGTGCGACAGGGGGCAGGTCACCCCTCCACTTT. Translating gives CASSATGGRSPLHF.

This clone was detected a few times. The genes are TRBV19 and TRBJ2-7; TRBD2 aligns across 10 bases. This CDR3 region has 15 residues. Germline CDR1 LNHDA, CDR2 SQIVND (reference sequence). Losses at the gene ends were 1 base for V and 3 bases for J; bases not matched to a gene: 3. CDR3 nucleotides: TGTGCCAGTAGTATAGGGACTAGCGGCCTCTACGAGCAGTACTTC. Amino acids: CASSIGTSGLYEQYF.

This clone appeared once. CDR3 protein: CASSYRSGNEKLFF. The DNA of the CDR3 is TGTGCCAGCAGTTACAGGTCAGGTAATGAAAAACTGTTTTTT. The chain combines TRBV6-5 with TRBJ1-4; D call uncertain. V lost 2 bases to trimming and J lost 4 bases, with 8 bases between them. The CDR3 is 14 residues long. Germline V lookup: CDR1 MNHEY, CDR2 SVGAGI.

The chain combines TRBV7-6 with TRBJ2-5, with TRBD2 matching 8 bases. CDR1 SGHVS and CDR2 FNYEAQ come from the germline V gene. The CDR3 consists of 16 residues. The V and J ends lost 4 bases and 3 bases, in that order; junction bases with no gene match: 10. The CDR3 bases are TGTGCCAGCAGCTACCATCTAGCGGGCTTGAAAGAGACCCAGTACTTC. This gives the protein CASSYHLAGLKETQYF. The complete variable domain, with remaining parts taken from reference TRBV7-6 and TRBJ2-5, reads GAGVSQSPRYKVTKRGQDVALRCDPISGHVSLYWYRQALGQGPEFLTYFNYEAQQDKSGLPNDRFSAERPEGSISTLTIQRTEQRDSAMYRCASSYHLAGLKETQYFGPGTRLLVL.

The J gene is TRBJ1-2, the V gene TRBV6-6; D is uncertain. Deletions cut 4 bases from V and 2 bases from J, with 8 bases between. The germline CDR1 and CDR2 sequences are MNHNY and SVGAGI (reference sequence). The CDR3 is 13 residues long. As DNA, the CDR3 is TGTGCCAGCAGTTCAACATACAACTATGGCTACACCTTC. Amino acid sequence: CASSSTYNYGYTF.

The CDR3 protein is CASLRGTGELFF. The CDR3, as DNA: TGTGCCAGCCTTCGGGGGACCGGGGAGCTGTTTTTT. The chain has TRBV2 and TRBJ2-2; TRBD2 is a possible D gene (6 bases). CDR3 length: 12 amino acids. The V gene's germline CDR1 is SNHLY and CDR2 FYNNEI. Trimming stripped 8 bases from V and 5 bases from J, with 9 bases between.

The rearrangement uses TRBV29-1 and TRBJ2-7; D may be TRBD2 (5 bases). Per the germline V gene, CDR1 is SQVTM and CDR2 is ANQGSEA. There are 11 residues in the CDR3. The V end was cut by 3 bases, the J end by 3 bases, with 6 bases between. The CDR3 DNA reads TGCAGCGTTGAGAGGGACTACGAGCAGTACTTC. As protein: CSVERDYEQYF.

The chain links TRBV27 to TRBJ1-2; 8 nucleotides agree with TRBD1. CDR3 length equals 16 residues. The germline CDR1 and CDR2 sequences are MNHEY and SMNVEV (reference sequence). V lost 1 base to trimming and J lost 8 bases; unmatched junction nucleotides: 12. Here the CDR3 DNA reads TGTGCCAGCAGTTTATTCCCCCTGGACAGGGTGGGAGGCTACACCTTC. Its translation: CASSLFPLDRVGGYTF.

The chain joins TRBV4-1 to TRBJ2-2; D not certain. Trimming left V 3 bases short and J 1 base short, with 6 bases between. The CDR3 is 14 residues long. Germline CDR1 MGHRA, CDR2 YSYEKL. CDR3 nucleotides: TGCGCCAGCAGCCACCCTAAGAACACCGGGGAGCTGTTTTTT. Its protein product is CASSHPKNTGELFF.